This section outlines one TCR beta chain sequence together with its context. Per the germline V gene, CDR1 is SGHVS and CDR2 is FQNEAQ. With V trimmed by 5 bases and J by 0 bases, 4 bases remained unmatched. There are 15 residues in the CDR3. The record originates from a study of blood T cell repertoires in COVID-19. The overall study: Sources were T cells, B-cell-depleted T cells, or PBMCs; the material itself was cDNA or gDNA.

In the original analysis: For nucleated cells, counts were estimated from reference gene primer amplification. Sequencing was performed with immunoSEQ multiplex PCR; in TCRdb, only in-frame clones are kept and a portion is missing. V, J and clone size were drawn from that table, and D and trimming were deduced from the DNA. The sample shows fewer than 450,000 clones, roughly 89% of them seen only once. This TCR came from a woman younger than 35 who had recovered from COVID-19. The V call is TRBV7-8, the J call TRBJ2-1; 7 positions agree with TRBD2. Input material: peripheral blood. The CDR3: CASSPLAGSYNEQFF. The DNA of the CDR3 is TGTGCCAGCAGCCCCTTAGCGGGCTCCTACAATGAGCAGTTCTTC.